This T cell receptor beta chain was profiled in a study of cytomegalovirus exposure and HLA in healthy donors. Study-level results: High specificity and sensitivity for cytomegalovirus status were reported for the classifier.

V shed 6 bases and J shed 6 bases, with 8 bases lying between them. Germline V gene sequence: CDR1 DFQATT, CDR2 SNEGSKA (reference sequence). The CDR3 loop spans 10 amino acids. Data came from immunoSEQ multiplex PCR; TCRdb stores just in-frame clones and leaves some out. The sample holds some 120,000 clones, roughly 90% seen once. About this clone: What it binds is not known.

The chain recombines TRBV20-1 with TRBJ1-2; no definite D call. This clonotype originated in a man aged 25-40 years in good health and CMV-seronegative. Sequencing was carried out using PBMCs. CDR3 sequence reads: CSAPGNGYTF. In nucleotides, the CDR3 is TGCAGTGCCCCGGGTAATGGCTACACCTTC.